This T cell receptor (beta chain) was profiled in a study of cytomegalovirus exposure and HLA in healthy donors. At the level of the study: When 300 to 400 donors were genotyped, 80% to 90% of them were found to fall in the Caucasian-associated ancestry cluster.

With 5 bases removed from V and 5 bases from J, the gap between germline ends came to 17 bases. CDR3 size: 15 residues. From germline, CDR1 is SGHTS and CDR2 YDEGEE. Primers for the PCR totalled 60 Vbeta and 13 Jbeta. In the original processing: In a later analysis, roughly 10 million of about 80 million unique beta chains occurred in at least two donors. The protocol was immunoSEQ multiplex PCR, while the TCRdb copy is restricted to in-frame clones and leaves out a portion. V, J and clone size are taken as reported in that table, and D and trimming were inferred from the DNA itself. Here the sample spans 150,000 to 200,000 clones, about 79% being singletons.

This chain joins TRBV5-8 and TRBJ1-5, with D perhaps matching TRBD1 (5 bases). The sample taken for sequencing was PBMCs. The receptor was isolated from a woman between 50 and 59 years old in good health and CMV-seronegative. CDR3 region: CASSPGLKMDQPQHF. The CDR3 DNA sequence: TGTGCCAGCAGTCCGGGACTCAAAATGGATCAGCCCCAGCATTTT.